This entry concerns a single T cell receptor (beta chain). Its antigen is not identified. This record comes from a study of cytomegalovirus exposure and HLA in healthy donors. As for the study in general: An early data release held around 80 million unique TCRs from HLA-typed donors.

The CDR3 extends over 15 amino acids. The germline gives CDR1 SGHAT, CDR2 FQNNGV. Primers: 60 Vbeta forward and 13 Jbeta reverse. Measured with immunoSEQ multiplex PCR; TCRdb has only the in-frame clones, and not every one. Of 150,000 to 250,000 clones in the sample, roughly 85% were seen once. Findings of the study overall: Relative to the roughly 690-donor mean, N-insertions were reportedly fewer in an Asian-associated ancestry cluster in a later analysis. There were some public TCRs occurring in many donors, but most TCR sequences were rare.

This sequence was found in a woman aged 50 to 60 in good health and CMV-seronegative. The specimen was PBMCs. The chain couples TRBV11-2 to TRBJ2-5; 7 nucleotides align to TRBD2. The DNA end is more similar to TRBJ2-7, so the J call may be wrong. The CDR3 sequence is CASSRKRDYSYEQYF. The CDR3 nucleotides read TGTGCCAGCAGCCGAAAGCGGGATTACTCCTACGAGCAGTACTTC.